This T cell receptor beta chain is drawn from a study of T cell responses to AZD1222 COVID-19 vaccine. The length of the CDR3 is 21 residues. Method: immunoSEQ multiplex PCR; TCRdb's copy keeps in-frame clones and lacks some. The sample records about 170,000 clones, over 85% being singletons. Study-level points and caveats: Unmutated regions of variants are reportedly targeted by nearly half of spike-specific TCRs.

With regard to this clone: The antigen remains undetermined.

This TCR derives from an adult in good health. The V gene is TRBV21-1, the J gene TRBJ1-3; TRBD1 is taken as the D call from the table, unchecked against the DNA. TRBV21-1 is designated a pseudogene. This specimen consisted of peripheral blood, obtained on day 0 of AZD1222 vaccination. In DNA form, the CDR3 reads TGTGCCAGCAGCCCTGAGGGCTTGTGTAGGGGGAAAGTTCGGAAGGAAAACACCATATATTTT. This codes for CASSPEGLCRGKVRKENTIYF.